The 10 T cell receptor beta chains given below trace back to one sample, sequenced in a study of blood T cell repertoires in COVID-19. Repertoires were generated with immunoSEQ multiplex PCR, while TCRdb's copy carries only in-frame clones and drops some. The sample yields 200,000 or so clones, about 83% seen once. The material sequenced was peripheral blood. Source of these receptors: a woman aged 70-85 years with active or convalescent COVID-19.

This chain links TRBV7-3 with TRBJ2-5; 10 positions agree with TRBD2. This CDR3 is built from 15 residues. J was trimmed by 5 bases and V by 5 bases; bases with no gene match: 8. Germline lookup yields CDR1 SGHTA and CDR2 FQGTGA. CDR3 sequence reads: CASSPGTSDRETQYF. The DNA for the CDR3 is TGTGCCAGCAGCCCCGGGACTAGCGACCGCGAGACCCAGTACTTC.

The gene calls are TRBV6-5 and TRBJ2-2; no reliable D call. CDR3 length: 13 residues. Germline assignment: CDR1 MNHEY and CDR2 SVGAGI. Trimming stripped 4 bases from V and 5 bases from J, with 8 bases between. Here the CDR3 DNA reads TGTGCCAGCAGTTTGACTCGTACCGGGGAGCTGTTTTTT. Residues: CASSLTRTGELFF.

This sequence joins TRBV19 and TRBJ1-2; 7 nucleotides match TRBD1. J lost 8 bases, V lost 5 bases, and 11 bases had no gene match. Per germline, CDR1 LNHDA and CDR2 SQIVND (reference sequence). CDR3 length equals 14 residues. CDR3 bases: TGTGCCAGTAGTGGGATAGACAGGGCGATCGGCTACACCTTC. Protein sequence: CASSGIDRAIGYTF. The whole variable domain, filled in from reference TRBV19 and TRBJ1-2, reads DGGITQSPKYLFRKEGQNVTLSCEQNLNHDAMYWYRQDPGQGLRLIYYSQIVNDFQKGDIAEGYSVSREKKESFPLTVTSAQKNPTAFYLCASSGIDRAIGYTFGSGTRLTVV.

This sequence joins TRBV3-1 (or the pseudogene TRBV3-2) and TRBJ2-7; tentatively, D is TRBD1 (5 bases). V lost 4 bases to trimming and J lost 7 bases, with 17 bases between them. The CDR3 is made up of 14 amino acids. Germline loops: CDR1 LGHDT, CDR2 YNNKEL (reference sequence). The CDR3 DNA follows: TGTGCCAGCAGCCCCCCCGGACACGGCCGGGAGCAGTACTTC. Its translation is CASSPPGHGREQYF.

The chain is built from TRBV5-1 and TRBJ2-7, with D possibly being TRBD1 (5 bases). This CDR3 is built from 13 residues. Germline loops: CDR1 SGHRS, CDR2 YFSETQ. V was pared by 0 bases and J by 5 bases, with 9 bases between. In DNA form, the CDR3 reads TGCGCCAGCAGCTTGGTCACAGGTAACGAGCAGTACTTC. Residues: CASSLVTGNEQYF. The variable domain in full, with the rest retrieved from reference TRBV5-1 and TRBJ2-7, is KAGVTQTPRYLIKTRGQQVTLSCSPISGHRSVSWYQQTPGQGLQFLFEYFSETQRNKGNFPGRFSGRQFSNSRSEMNVSTLELGDSALYLCASSLVTGNEQYFGPGTRLTVT.

This chain joins TRBV2 and TRBJ2-7, with 7 bases aligning to TRBD1. In germline, CDR1 is SNHLY, CDR2 FYNNEI. The CDR3 is 12 residues long. The J segment lost 7 bases and the V segment lost 10 bases, leaving 10 bases of the junction unmatched. The CDR3 DNA sequence: TGTGCCACCCAAGGGCAGGGGGATGAGCAGTACTTC. It yields the protein CATQGQGDEQYF.

V gene TRBV9 combines with J gene TRBJ2-7, with D perhaps matching TRBD1 (6 bases). V gave up 0 bases and J gave up 1 base, with 8 bases separating them. The germline V gene encodes CDR1 SGDLS and CDR2 YYNGEE. This CDR3 spans 14 amino acids. The CDR3 is CASSVGGRSYEQYF. DNA of the CDR3: TGTGCCAGCAGCGTAGGGGGGCGGTCCTACGAGCAGTACTTC.

CDR3 in DNA: TGCGCCAGCAGCACTCAGGGTTCCCAAAATTCACCCCTCCACTTT. This sequence encodes CASSTQGSQNSPLHF. The V gene is TRBV5-1, the J gene TRBJ1-6; a possible D gene is TRBD1 (5 bases). The CDR3 runs 15 residues. The ends were cut back, 4 bases at V and 7 bases at J, with 15 bases in the middle. Per germline, CDR1 SGHRS and CDR2 YFSETQ.

The chain combines TRBV19 with TRBJ2-1; unclear D gene. Deletions cut 3 bases from V and 6 bases from J, with 15 bases between. This CDR3 comprises 15 residues. Germline values: CDR1 LNHDA, CDR2 SQIVND (reference sequence). The CDR3 spells CASSITSGAPNEQFF. CDR3 nucleotides: TGTGCCAGTAGTATTACCTCCGGAGCACCCAATGAGCAGTTCTTC.

The chain has TRBV24-1 and TRBJ2-5; 9 positions agree with TRBD1. Germline V gives CDR1 KGHDR, CDR2 SFDVKD. The CDR3 spans 16 residues. V was clipped by 5 bases and J by 3 bases; unmatched bases: 9. CDR3 loop: CATSGGYGTGKETQYF. In DNA form, the CDR3 reads TGTGCCACCAGTGGGGGCTATGGGACAGGGAAAGAGACCCAGTACTTC.